This T cell receptor beta chain comes out of a study of T cells after posttransplantation cyclophosphamide. Findings and caveats of the study: TRB overlap between skin or GI tissue T cells and blood was limited. TRB clonality was highly associated with recipient CMV seropositivity and reactivation.

Germline CDR1 reads SGHAT; CDR2 reads FQNNGV. The CDR3 consists of 17 residues. Trimming shortened V by 5 bases and J by 0 bases, and 19 bases separated the two germline ends. Clones were sequenced by immunoSEQ multiplex PCR, and TCRdb holds only the in-frame ones, with some missing. The sample is made up of 15,000 to 20,000 clones, none counted only once. Treatment was busulfan-fludarabine conditioning, a marrow graft, and cyclophosphamide on days +3 and +4. This clone was observed many times. Antigen: not known. Specimen: PBMCs, collected after allogeneic stem cell transplant with posttransplant cyclophosphamide. The sequence came from a female patient between 25 and 45 years old who received an allogeneic stem cell transplant from a related donor, was CMV-positive, and had no GVHD. Some T cells may be supplied by the graft donor. V and J are TRBV11-2 and TRBJ1-2; no reliable D call. This chain's CDR3 is CASSPTRGGKANYGYTF. In DNA, the CDR3 is TGTGCCAGCAGCCCGACCCGCGGCGGGAAGGCTAACTATGGCTACACCTTC. The full variable domain, in which reference TRBV11-2 and TRBJ1-2 provide the parts outside the CDR3, is EAGVAQSPRYKIIEKRQSVAFWCNPISGHATLYWYQQILGQGPKLLIQFQNNGVVDDSQLPKDRFSAERLKGVDSTLKIQPAKLEDSAVYLCASSPTRGGKANYGYTFGSGTRLTVV.